Sequencing of this T cell receptor (beta chain) was carried out in a study of blood T cell repertoires in COVID-19. About the research overall: Samples of COVID-19 (acute and convalescent) were obtained from the United States, Italy and Spain. Nucleic acid was either cDNA or gDNA, and it came from T cells, B-cell-depleted T cells, or PBMCs.

Germline values: CDR1 SGDLS, CDR2 YYNGEE. This CDR3 is built from 12 residues. The germline V and J ends were trimmed by 3 bases and 7 bases, with 10 bases remaining between them. In the authors' workflow: Amplification with reference gene primers provided the estimates of nucleated cell counts. Assay used: immunoSEQ multiplex PCR; TCRdb lists only in-frame clones, some missing. From that table come the V and J calls and clone size; the DNA was used to work out D and trimming. The table records about 57,000 clones, about 90% of them present only once. The chain recombines TRBV9 with TRBJ1-1; D uncertain. Sequencing was performed on peripheral blood. The clonotype originates from a man aged 55-75 years with acute or convalescent COVID-19. For the CDR3, the DNA is TGTGCCAGCAGCGCATCGGGATATGAAGCTTTCTTT. Its protein is CASSASGYEAFF. The full variable domain, its missing parts supplied by reference TRBV9 and TRBJ1-1, is DSGVTQTPKHLITATGQRVTLRCSPRSGDLSVYWYQQSLDQGLQFLIQYYNGEERAKGNILERFSAQQFPDLHSELNLSSLELGDSALYFCASSASGYEAFFGQGTRLTVV.